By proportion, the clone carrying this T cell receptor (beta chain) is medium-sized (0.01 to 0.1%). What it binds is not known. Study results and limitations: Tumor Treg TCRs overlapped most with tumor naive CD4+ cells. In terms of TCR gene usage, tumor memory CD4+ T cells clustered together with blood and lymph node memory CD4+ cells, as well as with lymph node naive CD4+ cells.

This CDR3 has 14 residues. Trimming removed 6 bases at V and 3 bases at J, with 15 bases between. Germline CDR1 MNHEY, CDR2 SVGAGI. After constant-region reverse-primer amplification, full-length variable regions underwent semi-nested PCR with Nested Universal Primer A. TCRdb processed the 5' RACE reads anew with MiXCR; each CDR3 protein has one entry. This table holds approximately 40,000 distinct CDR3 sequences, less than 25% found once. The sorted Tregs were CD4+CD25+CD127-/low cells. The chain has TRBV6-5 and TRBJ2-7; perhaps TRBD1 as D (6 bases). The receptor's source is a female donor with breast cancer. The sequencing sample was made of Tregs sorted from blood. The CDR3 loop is CASRKDRSFYEQYF. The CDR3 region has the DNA TGTGCCAGCAGAAAAGACAGGAGTTTCTACGAGCAGTACTTC.